This TCR beta chain was sequenced for a study of shared clonotypes between healthy human individuals. General study findings and limits: Memory subsets generally showed smaller estimated richness than naive subsets did.

Healthy adults negative for HIV, lacking recent acute infections or vaccinations, served as donors. Using immunoSEQ multiplex PCR, the repertoire was profiled, and TCRdb retains in-frame clones only, with some absent. The sample lists about 680,000 clones, around 72% occurring once. As concerns this clone: No antigen is known for it.

Germline assignment: CDR1 LNHDA and CDR2 SQIVND (reference sequence). V lost 4 bases, J lost 1 base, and 10 bases lay in between. The CDR3 has 14 amino acids. Sequencing was done on a sample of memory CD4+ T cells sorted from blood. Subset defined: CD45RA-negative fraction. J is TRBJ1-1 and V is TRBV19; tentatively, D is TRBD1 (5 bases). The origin of this receptor is a woman in her twenties or thirties in good health. The chain's CDR3 is CASSTRRENTEAFF. As DNA, the CDR3 is TGTGCCAGTAGTACCCGCAGGGAGAACACTGAAGCTTTCTTT.